What follows is one TCR beta chain and its context. Germline V lookup: CDR1 SGHTA, CDR2 FQGNSA. V was shortened by 5 bases and J by 1 base, with 8 bases between the two germline ends. CDR3 length: 14 amino acids. TCR beta chains were sequenced at survey level with immunoSEQ. Clones were sequenced by immunoSEQ multiplex PCR, and TCRdb holds only the in-frame ones, with some missing. The sample lists tens of thousands of clones; just under 95% were seen once. The sequence was obtained from a middle-aged man with rheumatoid arthritis. The sequenced sample consisted of PBMCs. The rearrangement joins TRBV7-2 to TRBJ2-2; D gene unclear. The CDR3 sequence is CASSPAKNTGELFF. CDR3 DNA sequence: TGTGCCAGCAGCCCCGCGAAGAACACCGGGGAGCTGTTTTTT.